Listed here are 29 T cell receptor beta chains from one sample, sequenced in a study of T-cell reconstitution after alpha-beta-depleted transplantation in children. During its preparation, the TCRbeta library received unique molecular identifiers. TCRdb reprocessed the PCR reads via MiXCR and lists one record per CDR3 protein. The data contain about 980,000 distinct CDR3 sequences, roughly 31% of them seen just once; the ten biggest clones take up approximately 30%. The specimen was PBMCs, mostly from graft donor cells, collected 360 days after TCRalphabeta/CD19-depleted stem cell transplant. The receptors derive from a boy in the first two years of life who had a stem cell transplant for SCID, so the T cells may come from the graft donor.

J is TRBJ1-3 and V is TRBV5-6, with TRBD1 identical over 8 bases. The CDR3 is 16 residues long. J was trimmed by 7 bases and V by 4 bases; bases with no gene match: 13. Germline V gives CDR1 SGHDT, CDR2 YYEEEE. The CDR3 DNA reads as TGTGCCAGCAGCGAAACGATACCGGGACAGGCGAACACCATATATTTT. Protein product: CASSETIPGQANTIYF.

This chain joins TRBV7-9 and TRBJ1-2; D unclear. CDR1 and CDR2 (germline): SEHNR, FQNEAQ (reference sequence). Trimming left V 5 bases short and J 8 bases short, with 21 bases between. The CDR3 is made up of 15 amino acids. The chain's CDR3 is CASSDGRQRNQGYTF. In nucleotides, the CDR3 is TGTGCCAGCAGCGACGGCCGGCAACGAAATCAGGGCTACACCTTC.

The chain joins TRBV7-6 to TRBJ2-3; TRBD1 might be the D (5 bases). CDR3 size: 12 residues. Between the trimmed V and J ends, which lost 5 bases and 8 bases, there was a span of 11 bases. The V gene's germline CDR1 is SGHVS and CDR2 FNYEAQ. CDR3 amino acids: CASSHQGATQYF. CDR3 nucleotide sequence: TGTGCCAGCAGCCACCAGGGCGCTACGCAGTATTTT.

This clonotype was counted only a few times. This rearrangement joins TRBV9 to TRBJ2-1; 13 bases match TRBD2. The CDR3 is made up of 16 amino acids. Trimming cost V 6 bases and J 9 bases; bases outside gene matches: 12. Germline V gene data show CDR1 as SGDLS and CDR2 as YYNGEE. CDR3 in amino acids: CASTATSGGHIGEQFF. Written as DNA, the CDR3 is TGTGCCAGCACCGCGACTAGCGGGGGGCACATAGGTGAGCAGTTCTTC.

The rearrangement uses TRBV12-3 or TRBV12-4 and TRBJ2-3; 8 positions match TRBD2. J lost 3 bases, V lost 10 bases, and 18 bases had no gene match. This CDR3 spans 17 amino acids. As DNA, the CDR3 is TGTGCCACCCAGAGGGGGTCTGGCGGGGGGCGAACAGATACGCAGTATTTT. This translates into CATQRGSGGGRTDTQYF.

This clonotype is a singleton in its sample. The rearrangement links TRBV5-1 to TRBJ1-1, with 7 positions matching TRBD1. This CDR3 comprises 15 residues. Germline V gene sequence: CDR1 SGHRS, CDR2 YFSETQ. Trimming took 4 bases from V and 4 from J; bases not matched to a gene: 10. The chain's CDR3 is CASSTGQISGTEAFF. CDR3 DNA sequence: TGCGCCAGCAGCACGGGACAGATATCGGGCACTGAAGCTTTCTTT.

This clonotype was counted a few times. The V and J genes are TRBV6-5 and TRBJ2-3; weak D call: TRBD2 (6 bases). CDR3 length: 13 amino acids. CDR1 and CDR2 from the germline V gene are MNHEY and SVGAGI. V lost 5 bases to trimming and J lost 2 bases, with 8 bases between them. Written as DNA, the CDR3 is TGTGCCAGCAGTACTAGCTCCACAGATACGCAGTATTTT. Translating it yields CASSTSSTDTQYF.

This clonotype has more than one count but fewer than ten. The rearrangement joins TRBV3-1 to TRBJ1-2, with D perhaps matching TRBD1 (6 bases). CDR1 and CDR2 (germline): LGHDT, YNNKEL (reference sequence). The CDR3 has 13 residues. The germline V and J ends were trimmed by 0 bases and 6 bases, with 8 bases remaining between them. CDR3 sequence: CASSQEEGDGYTF. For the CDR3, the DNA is TGTGCCAGCAGCCAAGAGGAGGGGGATGGCTACACCTTC.

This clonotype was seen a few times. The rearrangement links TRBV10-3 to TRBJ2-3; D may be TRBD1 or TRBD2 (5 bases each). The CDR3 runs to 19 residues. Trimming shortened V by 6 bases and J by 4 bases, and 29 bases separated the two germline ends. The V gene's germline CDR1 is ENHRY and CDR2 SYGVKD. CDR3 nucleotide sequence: TGTGCCATCAGCAAACCGTCCGGCTTGGGCAGAGGGGACGCAGATACGCAGTATTTT. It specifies CAISKPSGLGRGDADTQYF.

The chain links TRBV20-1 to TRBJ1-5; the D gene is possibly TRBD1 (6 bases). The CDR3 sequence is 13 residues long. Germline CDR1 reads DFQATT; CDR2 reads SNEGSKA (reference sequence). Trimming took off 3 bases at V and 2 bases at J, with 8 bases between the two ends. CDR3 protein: CSASRQGNQPQHF. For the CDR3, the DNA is TGCAGTGCTAGTCGACAGGGCAATCAGCCCCAGCATTTT.

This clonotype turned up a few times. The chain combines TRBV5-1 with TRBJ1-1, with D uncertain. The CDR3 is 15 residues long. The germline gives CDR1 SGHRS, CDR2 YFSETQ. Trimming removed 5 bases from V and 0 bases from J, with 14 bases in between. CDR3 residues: CASRWESVMNTEAFF. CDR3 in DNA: TGCGCCAGCAGGTGGGAATCGGTTATGAACACTGAAGCTTTCTTT.

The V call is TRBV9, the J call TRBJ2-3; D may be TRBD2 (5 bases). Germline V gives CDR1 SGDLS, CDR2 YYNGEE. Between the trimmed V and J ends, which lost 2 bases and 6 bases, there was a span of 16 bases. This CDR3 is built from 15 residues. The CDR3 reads CASSVRPTPGDTQYF. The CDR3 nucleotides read TGTGCCAGCAGCGTTAGACCGACCCCGGGGGATACGCAGTATTTT.

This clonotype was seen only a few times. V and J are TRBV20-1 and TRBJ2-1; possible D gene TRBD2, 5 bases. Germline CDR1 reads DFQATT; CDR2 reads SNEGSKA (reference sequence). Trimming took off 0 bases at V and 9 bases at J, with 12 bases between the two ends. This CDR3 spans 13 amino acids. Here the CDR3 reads CSARDLRVIEQFF. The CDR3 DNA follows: TGCAGTGCTAGAGATCTGAGGGTTATTGAGCAGTTCTTC.

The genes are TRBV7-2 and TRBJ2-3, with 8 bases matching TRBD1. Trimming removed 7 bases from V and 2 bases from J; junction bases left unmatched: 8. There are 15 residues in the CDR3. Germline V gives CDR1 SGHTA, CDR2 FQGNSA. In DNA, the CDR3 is TGTGCCAGCACCACTCGGACAGGGCTCACAGATACGCAGTATTTT. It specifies CASTTRTGLTDTQYF.

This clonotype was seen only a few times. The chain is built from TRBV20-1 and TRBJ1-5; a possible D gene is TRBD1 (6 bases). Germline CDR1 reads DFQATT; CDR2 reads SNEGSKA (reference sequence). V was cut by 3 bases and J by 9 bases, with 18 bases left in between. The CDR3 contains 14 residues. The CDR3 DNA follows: TGCAGTGCTAGTCCTAGGGCAGGGGATGGGCCCCAGCATTTT. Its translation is CSASPRAGDGPQHF.

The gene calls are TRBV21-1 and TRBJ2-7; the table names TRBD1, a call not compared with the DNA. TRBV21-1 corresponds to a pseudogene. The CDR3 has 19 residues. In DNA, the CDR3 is TGTGCCAGCAGCAAAAGCCCCATCCAGCAGCAGGGGGCGAAGTACGAGCAGTACTTC. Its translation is CASSKSPIQQQGAKYEQYF.

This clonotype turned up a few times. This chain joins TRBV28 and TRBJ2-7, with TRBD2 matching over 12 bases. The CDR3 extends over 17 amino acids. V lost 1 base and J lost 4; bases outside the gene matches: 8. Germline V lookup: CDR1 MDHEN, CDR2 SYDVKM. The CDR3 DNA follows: TGTGCCAGCAGTTTATTTCCACTAGCGGGGGGTCCTTACGAGCAGTACTTC. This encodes CASSLFPLAGGPYEQYF.

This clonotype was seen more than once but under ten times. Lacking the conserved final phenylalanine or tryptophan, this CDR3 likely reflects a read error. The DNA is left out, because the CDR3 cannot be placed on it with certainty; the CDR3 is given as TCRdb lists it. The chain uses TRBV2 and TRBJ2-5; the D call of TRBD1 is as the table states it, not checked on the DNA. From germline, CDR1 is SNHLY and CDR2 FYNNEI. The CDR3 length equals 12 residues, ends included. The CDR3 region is CASRRIHGGDAS.

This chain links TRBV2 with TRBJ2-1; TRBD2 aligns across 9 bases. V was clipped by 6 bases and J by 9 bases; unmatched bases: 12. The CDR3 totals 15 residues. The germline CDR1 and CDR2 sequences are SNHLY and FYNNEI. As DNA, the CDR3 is TGTGCCAGCAGGCCGCTGGCGGGGGGGCTCGGTGAGCAGTTCTTC. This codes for CASRPLAGGLGEQFF. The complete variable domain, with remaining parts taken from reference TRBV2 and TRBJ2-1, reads EPEVTQTPSHQVTQMGQEVILRCVPISNHLYFYWYRQILGQKVEFLVSFYNNEISEKSEIFDDQFSVERPDGSNFTLKIRSTKLEDSAMYFCASRPLAGGLGEQFFGPGTRLTVL.

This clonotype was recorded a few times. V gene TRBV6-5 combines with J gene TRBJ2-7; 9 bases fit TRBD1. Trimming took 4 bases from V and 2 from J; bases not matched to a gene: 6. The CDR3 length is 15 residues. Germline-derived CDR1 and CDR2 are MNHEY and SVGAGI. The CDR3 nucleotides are TGTGCCAGCAGTTCACAAGGGACAGGGACCTACGAGCAGTACTTC. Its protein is CASSSQGTGTYEQYF.

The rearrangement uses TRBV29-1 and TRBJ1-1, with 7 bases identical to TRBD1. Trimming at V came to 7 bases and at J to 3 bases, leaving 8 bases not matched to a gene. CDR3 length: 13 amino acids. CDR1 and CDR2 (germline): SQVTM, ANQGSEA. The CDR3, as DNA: TGCAGCGCCAAGCAGGGGGGGGACACTGAAGCTTTCTTT. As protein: CSAKQGGDTEAFF.

The CDR3 DNA reads as TGTGCCAGCAGTTTTGGTTTCCTCGGGGAGCTGTTTTTT. Translated, it gives CASSFGFLGELFF. The chain combines TRBV6-2 or TRBV6-3 with TRBJ2-2, with D unresolved. Trimming cost V 4 bases and J 7 bases, with 10 bases left between them. Germline CDR1 is MNHEY and CDR2 is SVGEGT. The CDR3 loop spans 13 amino acids.

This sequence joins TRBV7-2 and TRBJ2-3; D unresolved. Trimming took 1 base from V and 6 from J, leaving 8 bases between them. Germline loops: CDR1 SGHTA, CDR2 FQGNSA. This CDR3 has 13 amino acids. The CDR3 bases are TGTGCCAGCAGCTTAGTGAGCCGTGATACGCAGTATTTT. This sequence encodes CASSLVSRDTQYF. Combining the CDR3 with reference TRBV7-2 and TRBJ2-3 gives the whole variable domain GAGVSQSPSNKVTEKGKDVELRCDPISGHTALYWYRQSLGQGLEFLIYFQGNSAPDKSGLPSDRFSAERTGGSVSTLTIQRTQQEDSAVYLCASSLVSRDTQYFGPGTRLTVL.

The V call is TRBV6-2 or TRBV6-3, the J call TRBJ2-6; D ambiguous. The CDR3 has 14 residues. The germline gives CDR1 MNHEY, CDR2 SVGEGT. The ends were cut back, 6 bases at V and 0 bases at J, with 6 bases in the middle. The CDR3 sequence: CASRDTSGANVLTF. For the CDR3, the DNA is TGTGCCAGCAGAGACACCTCTGGGGCCAACGTCCTGACTTTC.

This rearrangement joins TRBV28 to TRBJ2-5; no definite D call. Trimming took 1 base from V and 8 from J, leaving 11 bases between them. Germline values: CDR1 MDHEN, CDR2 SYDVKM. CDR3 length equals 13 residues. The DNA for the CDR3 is TGTGCCAGCAGTTTATCCTTAGGTTATACCCAGTACTTC. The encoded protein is CASSLSLGYTQYF.

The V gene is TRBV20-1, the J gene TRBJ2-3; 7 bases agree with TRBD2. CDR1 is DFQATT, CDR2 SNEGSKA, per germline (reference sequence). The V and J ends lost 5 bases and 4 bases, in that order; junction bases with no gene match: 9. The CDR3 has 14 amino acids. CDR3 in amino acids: CSARESGAPDTQYF. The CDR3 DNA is TGCAGTGCTCGGGAAAGCGGGGCGCCAGATACGCAGTATTTT.

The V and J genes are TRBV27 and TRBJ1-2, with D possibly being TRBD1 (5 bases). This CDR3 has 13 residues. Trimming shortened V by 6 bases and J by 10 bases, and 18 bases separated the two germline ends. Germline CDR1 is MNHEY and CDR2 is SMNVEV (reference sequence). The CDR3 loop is CASSPRLQDFYTF. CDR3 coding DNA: TGTGCCAGCAGCCCTCGTCTACAGGATTTCTACACCTTC.

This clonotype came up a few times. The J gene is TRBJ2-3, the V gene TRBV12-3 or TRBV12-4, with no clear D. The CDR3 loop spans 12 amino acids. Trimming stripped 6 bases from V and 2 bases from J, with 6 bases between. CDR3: CASRSITDTQYF. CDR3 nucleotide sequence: TGTGCCAGCAGAAGTATCACAGATACGCAGTATTTT.

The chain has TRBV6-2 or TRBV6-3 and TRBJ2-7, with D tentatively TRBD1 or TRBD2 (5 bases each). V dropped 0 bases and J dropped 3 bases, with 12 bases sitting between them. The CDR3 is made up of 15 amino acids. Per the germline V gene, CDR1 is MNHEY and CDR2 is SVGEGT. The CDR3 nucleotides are TGTGCCAGCAGTTACTCCGGGACGCAGCTCTACGAGCAGTACTTC. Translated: CASSYSGTQLYEQYF.